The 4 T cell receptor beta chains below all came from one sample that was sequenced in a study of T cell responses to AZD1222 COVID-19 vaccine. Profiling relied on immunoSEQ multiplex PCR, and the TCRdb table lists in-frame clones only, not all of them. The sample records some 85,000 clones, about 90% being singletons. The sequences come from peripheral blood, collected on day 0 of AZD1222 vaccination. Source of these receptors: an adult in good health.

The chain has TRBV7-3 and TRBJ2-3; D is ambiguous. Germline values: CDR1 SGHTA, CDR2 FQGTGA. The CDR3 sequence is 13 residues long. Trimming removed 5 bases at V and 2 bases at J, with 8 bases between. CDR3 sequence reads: CASSPAATDTQYF. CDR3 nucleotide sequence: TGTGCCAGCAGCCCCGCCGCCACAGATACGCAGTATTTT.

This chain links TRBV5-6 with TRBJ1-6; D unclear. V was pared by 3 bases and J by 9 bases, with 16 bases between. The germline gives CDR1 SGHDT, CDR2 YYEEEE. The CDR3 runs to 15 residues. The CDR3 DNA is TGTGCCAGCAGCTCAACTCGCGAGGGTGGTTCACCCCTCCACTTT. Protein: CASSSTREGGSPLHF.

The CDR3: CASSWGSYNEQFF. As DNA, the CDR3 is TGTGCCAGCAGTTGGGGGTCCTACAATGAGCAGTTCTTC. The chain employs TRBV28 and TRBJ2-1; D assignment may be TRBD1 or TRBD2 (5 bases each). The CDR3 consists of 13 residues. Germline lookup yields CDR1 MDHEN and CDR2 SYDVKM. Trimming shortened V by 4 bases and J by 1 base, and 5 bases separated the two germline ends.

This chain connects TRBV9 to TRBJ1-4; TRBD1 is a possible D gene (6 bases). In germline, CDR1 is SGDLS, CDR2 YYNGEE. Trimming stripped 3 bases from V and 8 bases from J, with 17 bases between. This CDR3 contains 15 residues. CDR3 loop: CASSASGRGEEKLFF. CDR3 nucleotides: TGTGCCAGCAGCGCCAGCGGCAGGGGAGAGGAAAAACTGTTTTTT.